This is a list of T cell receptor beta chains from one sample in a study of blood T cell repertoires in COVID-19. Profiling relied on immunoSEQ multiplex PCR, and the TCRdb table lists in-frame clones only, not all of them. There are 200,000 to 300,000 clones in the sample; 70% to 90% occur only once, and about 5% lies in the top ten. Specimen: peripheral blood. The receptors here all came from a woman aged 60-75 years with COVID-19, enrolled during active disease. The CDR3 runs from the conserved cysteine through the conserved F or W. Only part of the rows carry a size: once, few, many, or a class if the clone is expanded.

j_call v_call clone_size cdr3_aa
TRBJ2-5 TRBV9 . CASSVEGVAETQYF
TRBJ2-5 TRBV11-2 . CASSLRDRGWETQYF
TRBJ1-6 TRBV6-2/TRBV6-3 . CASSPRQDNSPLHF
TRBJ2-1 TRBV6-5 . CASSSSWGQSYNEQFF
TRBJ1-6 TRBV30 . CAWNGESNSPLHF
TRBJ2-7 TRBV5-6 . CASSLYSPISYEQYF
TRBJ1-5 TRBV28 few CASSLRDRVYQPQHF
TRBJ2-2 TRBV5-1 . CASSLASGQAGELFF
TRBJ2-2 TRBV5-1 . CASRPGTGGSTGELFF
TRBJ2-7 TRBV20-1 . CRTGGGYEQYF
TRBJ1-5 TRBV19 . CASSIVYQGGQPQHF
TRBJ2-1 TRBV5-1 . CASSLLDYSYNEQFF
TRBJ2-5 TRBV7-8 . CASSSGGRGAETQYF
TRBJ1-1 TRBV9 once CASSVTPGENTEAFF
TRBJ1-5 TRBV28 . CACEGGNQPQHF
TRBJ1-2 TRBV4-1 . CASSQGGARYGYTF
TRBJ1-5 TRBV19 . CASSIAVYSNQPQHF
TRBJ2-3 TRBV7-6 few CASSLEAGTGGLRTDTQYF
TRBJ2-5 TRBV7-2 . CASSPPGTGAIKEYF
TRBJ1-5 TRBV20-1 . CSASSVSNQPQHF
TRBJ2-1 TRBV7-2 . CASSPTPAGVTLGNEQFF
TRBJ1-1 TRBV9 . CASTPGQGPTEAFF
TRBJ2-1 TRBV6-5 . CASSRTAPYNEQFF
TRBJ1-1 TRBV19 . CASSKKGTGVTSNTEAFF
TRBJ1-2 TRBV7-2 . CASSPAAGEGYGYTF
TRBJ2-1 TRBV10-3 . CATRGQGGWNEQFF
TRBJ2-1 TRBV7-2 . CASSAELAGGYNEQFF
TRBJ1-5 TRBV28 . CASSSGTGVDQPQHF
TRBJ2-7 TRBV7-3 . CASSTGPAGEQYF
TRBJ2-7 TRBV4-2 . CASSQLTVGEDEQYF
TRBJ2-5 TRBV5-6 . CASTTNRVQGQETQYF
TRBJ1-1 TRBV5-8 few CASSKGQGVTEAFF
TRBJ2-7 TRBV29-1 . CSVDGQGDYEQYF
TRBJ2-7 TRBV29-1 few CSVEDVGRQYF
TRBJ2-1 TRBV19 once CASSIQDGLSYNEQFF
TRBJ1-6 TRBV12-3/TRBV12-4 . CASSLKSNSPLHF
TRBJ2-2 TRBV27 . CASKPLAGVGTGELFF
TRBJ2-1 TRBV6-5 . CASSYGAFNEQFF
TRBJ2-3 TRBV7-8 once CASRLTRGKTTDTQYF
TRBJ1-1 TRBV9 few CASSGHDGGEAFF